This is a list of T cell receptor beta chains from one sample in a study of Graves' ophthalmopathy and Graves' hyperthyroidism. Via MiXCR, TCRdb re-called the multiplex PCR reads, giving one row per CDR3 protein. The sample lists a few hundred thousand distinct CDR3 sequences, about 21% seen once, with roughly 3.2% in the top ten. Sequenced sample: peripheral blood. Receptor source: a woman younger than 30 with stable Graves' hyperthyroidism. Each CDR3 is given with its conserved first and last residue. The D gene is left open where the match is weak. Size values are once, few and many counts, or a class for expanded clones, and some rows have none.

TRBJ1-1 | . | . | TRBV6-1 | CASSEDFSADEAFF | TGTGCCAGCAGTGAAGATTTCTCGGCAGATGAAGCTTTCTTT
TRBJ2-5 | . | many | TRBV24-1 | CATSDWTKVYF | TGTGCCACCAGTGATTGGACAAAGGTCTACTTC
TRBJ2-1 | TRBD1 | few | TRBV6-2/TRBV6-3 | CASSPRTGRQFF | TGTGCCAGCAGTCCCCGGACAGGGAGGCAGTTCTTC
TRBJ1-1 | TRBD1 | many | TRBV15 | CATSRERGLNTEAFF | TGTGCCACCAGCAGAGAGAGGGGGCTGAACACTGAAGCTTTCTTT
TRBJ1-2 | . | . | TRBV5-1 | CASSFLDAQSGYTF | TGCGCCAGCAGCTTCCTGGACGCCCAGTCGGGCTACACCTTC
TRBJ1-2 | . | many | TRBV30 | CAWSSNRVGYTF | TGTGCCTGGTCCTCCAACAGGGTAGGCTACACCTTC
TRBJ2-5 | . | . | TRBV6-1 | CASSPSAAPETQYF | TGTGCCAGCAGTCCCTCAGCGGCCCCTGAGACCCAGTACTTC
TRBJ2-2 | TRBD1 | few | TRBV2 | CASTRERGRTGELFF | TGTGCCAGCACCAGGGAGAGGGGGCGAACCGGGGAGCTGTTTTTT
TRBJ1-3 | . | many | TRBV11-2 | CASSLVRRSTQLRNTIYF | TGTGCCAGCAGCTTAGTCCGCCGCTCGACGCAGCTGAGAAACACCATATATTTT
TRBJ1-2 | TRBD1 | many | TRBV12-3/TRBV12-4 | CASSTGGVGGYTF | TGTGCCAGCAGCACAGGGGGCGTGGGTGGCTACACCTTC
TRBJ2-2 | TRBD1 | few | TRBV9 | CASSSPLDRENTGELFF | TGTGCCAGCAGCTCCCCCTTGGACAGGGAGAACACCGGGGAGCTGTTTTTT
TRBJ1-1 | TRBD1 | . | TRBV12-3/TRBV12-4 | CASSLSGQGREAFF | TGTGCCAGCAGTTTATCGGGACAGGGGCGTGAAGCTTTCTTT
TRBJ2-5 | . | many | TRBV20-1 | CSARDRKGWKTQYF | TGCAGTGCTAGAGATCGGAAGGGGTGGAAGACCCAGTACTTC
TRBJ2-7 | TRBD1 | many | TRBV6-1 | CATASQGWYEQYF | TGTGCCACCGCTTCACAGGGGTGGTACGAGCAGTACTTC
TRBJ2-7 | . | . | TRBV7-6 | CASSPMIGSGSYEQYF | TGTGCCAGCAGCCCTATGATCGGGTCGGGGAGCTACGAGCAGTACTTC
TRBJ2-5 | . | many | TRBV6-1 | CASSEESPSLGTQYF | TGTGCCAGCAGTGAAGAATCGCCCTCCCTGGGGACCCAGTACTTC
TRBJ1-2 | . | . | TRBV27 | CASSPGTAIYGYTF | TGTGCCAGCAGTCCCGGGACGGCAATCTATGGCTACACCTTC
TRBJ1-4 | . | many | TRBV20-1 | CSAREGGGEKLFF | TGCAGTGCTAGGGAGGGGGGTGGTGAAAAACTGTTTTTT
TRBJ1-2 | . | many | TRBV4-1 | CASSQDIIQSYGYTF | TGCGCCAGCAGCCAAGATATAATCCAGAGCTACGGCTACACCTTC
TRBJ2-7 | TRBD2 | once | TRBV6-1 | CASRLAGVHEQCF | TGTGCCAGCAGACTAGCGGGAGTCCACGAGCAGTGCTTC
TRBJ1-6 | . | many | TRBV19 | CASSPGTQEGASPLHF | TGTGCCAGTAGCCCTGGGACCCAAGAAGGTGCTTCACCCCTCCACTTT
TRBJ2-7 | TRBD1 | many | TRBV12-3/TRBV12-4 | CASSGQGGEQYF | TGTGCCAGCAGCGGACAGGGTGGCGAGCAGTACTTC
TRBJ1-5 | . | many | TRBV20-1 | CSARDDSQGNQPQHF | TGCAGTGCTAGAGATGACAGTCAAGGCAATCAGCCCCAGCATTTT
TRBJ1-1 | . | many | TRBV19 | CASSIAARASIPTEAFF | TGTGCCAGTAGTATAGCTGCCAGGGCGTCCATCCCCACTGAAGCTTTCTTT
TRBJ2-7 | TRBD1 | many | TRBV29-1 | CSVQGSGQGGYEQYF | TGCAGCGTTCAAGGGAGCGGACAGGGAGGCTACGAGCAGTACTTC
TRBJ1-5 | TRBD1 | many | TRBV6-4 | CASRSTGGAGRGNQPQHF | TGTGCCAGCAGGTCGACAGGGGGCGCGGGTCGGGGCAATCAGCCCCAGCATTTT
TRBJ1-5 | . | many | TRBV2 | CASSGRINQPQHF | TGTGCCAGCAGTGGGCGGATAAATCAGCCCCAGCATTTT
TRBJ2-7 | . | many | TRBV11-2 | CASSPEVRRIYEQYF | TGTGCCAGCAGCCCAGAGGTTAGGCGGATCTACGAGCAGTACTTC
TRBJ2-7 | . | . | TRBV11-2 | CASSVGWSSSYEQYF | TGTGCCAGTAGTGTAGGGTGGTCTAGCTCCTACGAGCAGTACTTC
TRBJ2-4 | . | many | TRBV12-3/TRBV12-4 | CASRQGAAKNIQYF | TGTGCCAGCAGACAGGGTGCGGCCAAAAACATTCAGTACTTC
TRBJ2-7 | TRBD2 | few | TRBV29-1 | CSARSGEGYEQYF | TGCAGCGCTCGAAGTGGGGAGGGCTACGAGCAGTACTTC
TRBJ1-6 | . | many | TRBV12-3/TRBV12-4 | CASSSTGDNSPLHF | TGTGCCAGCAGTTCCACCGGGGATAATTCACCCCTCCACTTT
TRBJ2-2 | . | many | TRBV20-1 | CSARGEVNTGELFF | TGCAGTGCTAGAGGGGAAGTGAACACCGGGGAGCTGTTTTTT
TRBJ2-7 | . | . | TRBV3-1 | CASSRDAVTGTYEQYF | TGTGCCAGCAGTCGGGACGCCGTCACAGGGACCTACGAGCAGTACTTC
TRBJ2-5 | . | many | TRBV12-3/TRBV12-4 | CASSLAPRSGVETQYF | TGTGCCAGCAGTTTAGCGCCGCGGTCGGGAGTAGAGACCCAGTACTTC
TRBJ2-5 | TRBD1 | . | TRBV9 | CASSLDRVFETQYF | TGTGCCAGCAGCCTCGACAGGGTATTTGAGACCCAGTACTTC
TRBJ1-1 | . | . | TRBV18 | CASFSTVLNTEAFF | TGTGCCAGCTTTTCGACAGTGTTGAACACTGAAGCTTTCTTT
TRBJ1-2 | . | . | TRBV6-2/TRBV6-3 | CASSIFNPGTGYTF | TGTGCCAGCAGTATTTTCAACCCGGGGACTGGCTACACCTTC
TRBJ2-2 | . | . | TRBV28 | CASGRDGNTGELFF | TGTGCCAGCGGCCGGGACGGGAACACCGGGGAGCTGTTTTTT
TRBJ2-7 | . | . | TRBV12-3/TRBV12-4 | CASSLEVTPYEQYF | TGTGCCAGCAGTTTGGAGGTGACCCCCTACGAGCAGTACTTC
TRBJ1-2 | . | many | TRBV20-1 | CSAPLGFDYGYTF | TGCAGTGCCCCGCTGGGGTTCGACTATGGCTACACCTTC
TRBJ1-5 | TRBD1 | . | TRBV12-3/TRBV12-4 | CAIRRGQGINQPQHF | TGTGCCATCCGGAGGGGGCAGGGGATCAATCAGCCCCAGCATTTT
TRBJ2-4 | . | many | TRBV3-1 | CASSQVVVPWTKNIQYF | TGTGCCAGCAGCCAAGTGGTGGTCCCCTGGACCAAAAACATTCAGTACTTC
TRBJ2-7 | TRBD2 | many | TRBV20-1 | CSAGVAGGYEQYF | TGCAGTGCTGGAGTGGCGGGGGGCTACGAGCAGTACTTC
TRBJ1-1 | . | . | TRBV4-1 | CASSQVPGTTEAFF | TGCGCCAGCAGCCAAGTCCCCGGGACCACTGAAGCTTTCTTT
TRBJ1-1 | . | many | TRBV27 | CASSSSGWGDTEAFF | TGTGCCAGCAGTAGCTCAGGGTGGGGGGACACTGAAGCTTTCTTT
TRBJ2-2 | TRBD2 | many | TRBV6-4 | CASSESGGGTGELFF | TGTGCCAGCAGTGAGAGCGGGGGGGGCACCGGGGAGCTGTTTTTT
TRBJ2-2 | . | many | TRBV6-1 | CATQGQTTGELFF | TGTGCCACCCAAGGACAGACCACCGGGGAGCTGTTTTTT
TRBJ1-3 | . | many | TRBV7-2 | CASSSSVSGNTIYF | TGTGCCAGCAGCTCATCAGTCTCTGGAAACACCATATATTTT
TRBJ2-7 | . | . | TRBV11-2 | CASSRWGSSYEQYF | TGTGCCAGCAGCCGCTGGGGGTCCTCCTACGAGCAGTACTTC
TRBJ2-2 | . | . | TRBV10-2 | CASRSTGEVFF | TGCGCCAGCAGGAGTACCGGGGAGGTGTTTTTT
TRBJ2-7 | TRBD1 | many | TRBV28 | CASSPGQGLYEQYF | TGTGCCAGCAGTCCGGGACAGGGCCTCTACGAGCAGTACTTC
TRBJ2-3 | TRBD2 | many | TRBV6-1 | CASSGLALIDTDTQYF | TGTGCCAGCAGTGGACTAGCCCTTATAGACACAGATACGCAGTATTTT